The entry below describes one TCR beta chain. The antigen remains undetermined. TCRdb ran MiXCR on the 5' RACE reads and lists one entry per CDR3 protein. The sample contains 250,000 or so distinct CDR3 sequences, about 9% of which appear only once. These data belong to a study of identical twins. General study points: Conclusions came from cross-sectional statistical analysis, not from following the same donors.

From germline, CDR1 is SEHNR and CDR2 FQNEAQ (reference sequence). This CDR3 is built from 13 residues. V dropped 8 bases and J dropped 2 bases, with 11 bases sitting between them. These data were also reused for a study on yellow fever vaccine responses in identical twins.

The clonotype was recovered from a woman aged 18-29 years in good health. The sequencing sample was made of CD8+ T cells sorted from blood. The J gene is TRBJ2-3, the V gene TRBV7-9, with unresolved D. CDR3 in amino acids: CASWGTNTDTQYF. The CDR3 bases are TGTGCCAGCTGGGGAACTAACACAGATACGCAGTATTTT.